One T cell receptor (beta chain) is described in this entry. Some clones are missing from TCRdb's copy, which holds only in-frame ones; the method was immunoSEQ multiplex PCR. In the table there are roughly 190,000 clones, around 83% of which are singletons. The CDR3 consists of 17 residues. Germline V gene data show CDR1 as LGHDT and CDR2 as YNNKEL (reference sequence). V lost 4 bases, J lost 5 bases, and 9 bases stayed unmatched. The entry originates in a study of blood T cell repertoires in COVID-19. Overall study: The origin of the acute and convalescent COVID-19 samples was the United States, Italy and Spain.

The rearrangement links TRBV3-1 (or the pseudogene TRBV3-2) to TRBJ2-5; 14 nucleotides agree with TRBD2. This TCR was recovered from a woman between 55 and 75 years old with acute or convalescent COVID-19. Source material: peripheral blood. Written as DNA, the CDR3 is TGTGCCAGCAGCCCCTCGACTAGCGGGAGGGCCAGGGAGACCCAGTACTTC. Protein: CASSPSTSGRARETQYF.